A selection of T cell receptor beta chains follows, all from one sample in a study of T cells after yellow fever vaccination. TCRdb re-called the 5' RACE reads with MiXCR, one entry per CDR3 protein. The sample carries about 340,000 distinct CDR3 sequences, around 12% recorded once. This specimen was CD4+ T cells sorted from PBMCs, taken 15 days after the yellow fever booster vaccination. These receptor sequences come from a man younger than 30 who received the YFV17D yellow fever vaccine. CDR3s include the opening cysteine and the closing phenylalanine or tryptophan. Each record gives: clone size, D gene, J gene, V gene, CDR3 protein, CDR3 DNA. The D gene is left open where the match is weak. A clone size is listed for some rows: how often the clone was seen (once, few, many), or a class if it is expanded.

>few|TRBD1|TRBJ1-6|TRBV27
CASSRDRGVSPLHF
TGTGCCAGCAGTCGGGACAGGGGAGTTTCACCCCTCCACTTT
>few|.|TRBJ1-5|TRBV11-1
CASSLAQEVNQPQHF
TGTGCCAGCAGCTTAGCGCAGGAGGTCAATCAGCCCCAGCATTTT
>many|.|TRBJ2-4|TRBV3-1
CASSQDSGIQYF
TGTGCCAGCAGCCAAGATTCTGGCATTCAGTACTTC
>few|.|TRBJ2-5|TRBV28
CASSPISGQRETQYF
TGTGCCAGCAGCCCGATTAGTGGGCAGAGAGAGACCCAGTACTTC
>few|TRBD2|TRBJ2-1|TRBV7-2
CASSRPGGVQFF
TGTGCCAGCAGCAGACCGGGAGGGGTGCAGTTCTTC
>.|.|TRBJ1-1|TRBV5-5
CASRKTGSTEAFF
TGTGCCAGCAGAAAAACAGGGAGCACTGAAGCTTTCTTT
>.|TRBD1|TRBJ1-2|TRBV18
CASSPGQGSDGYTF
TGTGCCAGCTCACCCGGACAGGGATCGGATGGCTACACCTTC
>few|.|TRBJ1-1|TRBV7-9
CASSGLGLSLEAFF
TGTGCCAGCAGCGGGTTGGGCCTCTCCCTTGAAGCTTTCTTT
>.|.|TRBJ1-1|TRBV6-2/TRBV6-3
CASLRWPNTEAFF
TGTGCCAGCCTGCGATGGCCAAACACTGAAGCTTTCTTT
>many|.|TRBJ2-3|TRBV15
CATSRDRTLTDTQYF
TGTGCCACCAGCAGAGATCGGACCCTCACAGATACGCAGTATTTT
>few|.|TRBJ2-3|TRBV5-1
CASSLANGDTQYF
TGCGCCAGCAGCTTGGCAAACGGAGATACGCAGTATTTT
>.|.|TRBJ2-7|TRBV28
CAGASPGKRSYEQYF
TGTGCCGGTGCCTCCCCCGGGAAACGGTCGTACGAGCAGTACTTC
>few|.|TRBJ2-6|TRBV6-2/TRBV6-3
CASGETFSGANVLTF
TGTGCCAGCGGCGAAACCTTCTCTGGGGCCAACGTCCTGACTTTC
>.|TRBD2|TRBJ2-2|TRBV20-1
CSAYPSGRYTGELFF
TGCAGTGCTTATCCTAGCGGGAGGTACACCGGGGAGCTGTTTTTT
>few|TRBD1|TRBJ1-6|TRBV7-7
CASSLADRGNSPLHF
TGTGCTAGCAGCTTAGCGGACAGGGGTAATTCACCCCTCCACTTT
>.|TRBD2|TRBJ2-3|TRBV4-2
CASSQVSSGVRTDTQYF
TGTGCCAGCAGCCAAGTCTCCAGCGGGGTGCGCACAGATACGCAGTATTTT
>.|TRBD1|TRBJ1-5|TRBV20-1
CSAVQGAQANQPQQF
TGCAGTGCTGTACAGGGGGCGCAGGCCAATCAGCCCCAGCAATTT
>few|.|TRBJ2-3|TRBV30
CAWSGGGDTQYF
TGTGCCTGGAGTGGGGGCGGAGATACGCAGTATTTT
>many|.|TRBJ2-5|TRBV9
CASSVGLGETQYF
TGTGCCAGCAGCGTGGGACTGGGGGAGACCCAGTACTTC
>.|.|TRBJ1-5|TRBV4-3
CASSHAVGVSNQPQHF
TGCGCCAGCAGCCATGCTGTCGGGGTTAGCAATCAGCCCCAGCATTTT
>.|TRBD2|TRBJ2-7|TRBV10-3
CAISDFVGGVGEQYF
TGTGCCATCAGTGATTTTGTGGGGGGGGTCGGCGAGCAGTACTTC
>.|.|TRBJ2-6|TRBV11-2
CASSSLTGSGANVLTF
TGTGCCAGCAGCTCCTTGACAGGCTCTGGGGCCAACGTCCTGACTTTC